This T cell receptor beta chain comes out of a study of T-cell memory formation after mild COVID-19 listed by TCRdb under 2021. Study-wide context: TCR sequence clusters from the two donors were found to be largely donor specific. In two donors, T-cell clones that expanded and contracted after mild COVID-19 were tracked by sequencing TCRalpha and TCRbeta repertoires over time. Two young, previously healthy adult volunteers, one female and one male, were included in the cohort.

Results and caveats for the whole study, not just this receptor: Contracting CD4+ clones were found mainly in CM and EM memory subsets, while CD8+ clones were enriched in EMRA. The detection of some responding clones in pre-infection memory suggests that pre-existing cross-reactive memory T cells joined the SARS-CoV-2 response. Clones that contracted from day 15 to 85 showed balanced CD4/CD8 phenotypes, whereas a second wave of clones that expanded from day 15 to 37 leaned towards CD4+. The second-wave clones that peaked on day 37 were not confirmed to be SARS-CoV-2 specific. Only two mild cases were covered in the study, and larger cohorts including severe cases with pre-infection samples were considered necessary.

Counted from cysteine to valine, this CDR3 has 14 amino acids. Only the CDR3 part of the read is kept: 42 bases, read in frame from the first base. V is shortened by 8 bases, J by 7 bases, and the region joining them spans 21 bases. PBMCs were isolated by Ficoll-Paque density gradient centrifugation. This clonotype was picked up a small number of times. Its antigen is currently not known. No base-level quality is on record; no much larger clone is a single base apart. Sequenced using an Illumina NovaSeq 6000. TCRalpha and TCRbeta cDNA libraries were constructed by 5'RACE with constant-segment primers, with sample barcodes and unique molecular identifiers being introduced. Trizol reagent was used to extract RNA from every sample. Library amplification was performed in two PCR steps, and a second sample barcode and Illumina TruSeq adapters were introduced in the second step. Sequencing of libraries was performed on an Illumina NovaSeq with 2 x 150 bp paired-end reads. In the authors' own workflow: Reads were demultiplexed and collapsed into UMI-guided consensus sequences with migec v1.2.7. Using mixcr v2.1.11, UMI consensuses were aligned to TRA and TRB V and J templates and then assembled into clonotypes. Expanded or contracted clonotypes were those called significant by both edgeR and NoisET, with noise models trained on biological replicates. For edgeR calls, a false discovery rate-adjusted p below 0.01 and a log2 fold-change threshold of 1 were applied. PCA with hierarchical clustering of max-normalized trajectories of the 1000 most abundant clonotypes was used as exploratory dynamics analysis. Each responding clone was given a CD4 or CD8 phenotype based on the CD4+ and CD8+ repertoires, which had been sequenced separately. TCRdb passed the public sequencing reads through fastp at Q25 and MiXCR, retaining productive beta sequences. When rows share a CDR3 protein, they turn into one entry using the most common DNA and genes. For this entry, the V and J calls and clone size follow TCRdb and not the study's own pipeline. Counted in this sample were 75,000 to 95,000 distinct CDR3 sequences; less than 15% of them appeared once. Clones ranked in the top ten supply under 45% of the sample.

The clonotype comes from a man aged 18 to 29 who had mild COVID-19 (a few samples of this study predate the infection). The sample titles of this study are shuffled in the database, so cell type and time point are left out; the donor was told from shared clones. Input material: PBMCs or a T cell subset sorted from them (not recorded which). Here the chain combines TRBV12-3 or TRBV12-4 and TRBJ2-7; TRBD1 is possibly the D segment (6 matching bases). The nucleotides are TGTGCCAGCGCTAGGGACACGGGGTTGAGAGAGCAGTACGTC. It codes for CASARDTGLREQYV.